Included here is one T cell receptor beta chain sequence, with context. Its target is not known. This entry comes from a study of T cells in Graves' hyperthyroidism and ophthalmopathy. Broader study findings: In blood, most of the thyroid clonotypes expanded above 0.001 were also present. Ophthalmopathy was told apart from stable hyperthyroidism by a 13 V-J model.

The V end lost 6 bases, the J end lost 6 bases, and 17 bases lay between the germline ends. Germline assignment: CDR1 SNHLY and CDR2 FYNNEI. The CDR3 is made up of 14 amino acids. Patients were excluded for uncontrolled infection, other autoimmune disease, pregnancy or lactation. Amplification of TCR beta CDR3 regions used RNA as the template. A set of HTBI primers served as the primers for a first-round RT-PCR of the TCR CDR3. Each CDR3 protein gets one entry after TCRdb re-called the multiplex PCR reads with MiXCR. Altogether a few hundred thousand distinct CDR3 sequences are present, more than 12% being singletons, with the ten largest covering around a third.

Source material: blood. This TCR was recovered from a young woman with Graves' hyperthyroidism. The chain carries TRBV2 and TRBJ1-1; D not resolved. CDR3 DNA sequence: TGTGCCAGCAGGAACAGTCAGAAGGAAGCTGAAGCTTTCTTT. Translating it yields CASRNSQKEAEAFF.